This T cell receptor beta chain came from a study of cytomegalovirus exposure and HLA in healthy donors. About the research overall: Unique TCR beta sequences numbering over 100 million came from around 180 million T cells in an earlier analysis.

As regards this clone: Its antigen is not known.

Each donor was nominally healthy when sampled (though unrecorded immune exposures were likely). Study-wide results and limits: Versus the approximately 700-donor mean, an Asian-associated ancestry cluster reportedly showed fewer N-insertions in a later analysis.

J lost 2 bases, V lost 0 bases, and 6 bases had no gene match. The CDR3 is 16 residues long. Germline V lookup: CDR1 SGDLS, CDR2 YYNGEE. The PCR ran on 60 Vbeta and 13 Jbeta primers. Data came from immunoSEQ multiplex PCR; TCRdb stores just in-frame clones and leaves some out. Of about 120,000 clones in the sample, around three quarters were seen once. The chain joins TRBV9 to TRBJ2-3; TRBD2 agrees at 7 bases. The sequenced material came from PBMCs. This receptor was identified in a female donor in good health and CMV-seronegative. CDR3 region: CASSVVGGGVTDTQYF. The DNA for the CDR3 is TGTGCCAGCAGCGTAGTCGGGGGAGGGGTCACAGATACGCAGTATTTT. The full variable domain, rest sourced from reference TRBV9 and TRBJ2-3, is DSGVTQTPKHLITATGQRVTLRCSPRSGDLSVYWYQQSLDQGLQFLIQYYNGEERAKGNILERFSAQQFPDLHSELNLSSLELGDSALYFCASSVVGGGVTDTQYFGPGTRLTVL.